This T cell receptor (beta chain) was observed in a study of CD8+ T cells in alopecia areata. Following RNA extraction, reverse transcription yielded cDNA that acted as the sequencing template. The assay was immunoSEQ multiplex PCR, and TCRdb's table has in-frame clones only and misses some. Among 180,000 or so clones, approximately 50% were seen once, and the ten largest hold around 9.1%. The germline gives CDR1 MGHRA, CDR2 YSYEKL. V shed 5 bases, J shed 0 bases, and the junction held 7 bases outside the gene matches. The CDR3 loop spans 16 amino acids. Described treatment: oral pan-JAK inhibitor, 5-10 mg twice daily. Alopecia areata patients provided lesional scalp punch biopsies and peripheral blood. There are a few counts of this clone.

The V gene is TRBV4-1, the J gene TRBJ2-1, with 7 bases fitting TRBD1. This receptor was identified in a human donor with alopecia areata. Sequenced material: CD8+ T cells sorted from blood, taken around week 54, from a patient treated with tofacitinib. The CDR3 loop reads CASSSRQGLSYNEQFF. In DNA, the CDR3 is TGCGCCAGCAGCTCCAGACAGGGCCTCTCCTACAATGAGCAGTTCTTC.